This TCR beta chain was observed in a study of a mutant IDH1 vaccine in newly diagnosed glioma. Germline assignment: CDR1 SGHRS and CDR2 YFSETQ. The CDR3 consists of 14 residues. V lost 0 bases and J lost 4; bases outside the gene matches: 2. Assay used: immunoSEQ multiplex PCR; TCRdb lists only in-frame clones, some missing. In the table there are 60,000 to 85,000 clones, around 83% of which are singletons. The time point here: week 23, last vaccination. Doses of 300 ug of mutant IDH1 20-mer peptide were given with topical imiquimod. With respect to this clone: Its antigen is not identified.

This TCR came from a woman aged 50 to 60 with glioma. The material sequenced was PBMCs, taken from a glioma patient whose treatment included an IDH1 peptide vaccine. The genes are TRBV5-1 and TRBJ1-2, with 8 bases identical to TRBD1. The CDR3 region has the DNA TGCGCCAGCAGCTTGGACGGGACAGGCTATGGCTACACCTTC. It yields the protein CASSLDGTGYGYTF. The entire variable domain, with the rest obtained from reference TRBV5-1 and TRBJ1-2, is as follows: KAGVTQTPRYLIKTRGQQVTLSCSPISGHRSVSWYQQTPGQGLQFLFEYFSETQRNKGNFPGRFSGRQFSNSRSEMNVSTLELGDSALYLCASSLDGTGYGYTFGSGTRLTVV.